These 6 T cell receptor beta chains originate from one sample sequenced in a study of vaccination and CD4 T cells after COVID-19. This sample's treatment: approximately nine-day PBMC culture with coronavirus spike peptide pools or control peptides (ViraFEST assay). The assay that was used to sequence DNA from cultured CD4+ T cells was the Oncomine TCR Beta short-read assay. TCRdb re-analysed the PCR reads in MiXCR, keeping a single row per CDR3 protein. Of roughly 11,000 distinct CDR3 sequences listed, 29% are singletons. No antigens are known for them. Sequenced material: cultured CD4+ T cells from blood. All receptors derive from a human donor with COVID-19.

The CDR3 sequence: CAISEGLAGANHWETQYF. CDR3 bases: TGTGCCATCAGTGAGGGACTAGCGGGGGCCAATCACTGGGAGACCCAGTACTTC. V gene TRBV10-3 combines with J gene TRBJ2-5; 13 bases are a match to TRBD2. Trimming removed 2 bases from V and 5 bases from J; junction bases left unmatched: 11. The CDR3 spans 18 residues. CDR1 ENHRY and CDR2 SYGVKD come from the germline V gene.

The genes are TRBV5-8 and TRBJ1-2, with D tentatively TRBD1 (5 bases). The V end was cut by 5 bases, the J end by 1 base, with 9 bases between. The CDR3 length is 13 residues. The germline V gene encodes CDR1 SGHTS and CDR2 YDEGEE. CDR3 sequence (DNA): TGTGCCAGCAGTCTGGGGGGTAACTATGGCTACACCTTC. As protein: CASSLGGNYGYTF.

The CDR3 DNA follows: TGCAGTGCCTTGGGGACAGGGGCTTTCTCTGCCGGGGAGCTGTTTTTT. It specifies CSALGTGAFSAGELFF. The chain employs TRBV20-1 and TRBJ2-2; 10 nucleotides line up with TRBD1. Germline V gene sequence: CDR1 DFQATT, CDR2 SNEGSKA (reference sequence). The CDR3 totals 16 residues. The ends lost 6 bases at V and 6 bases at J; junction bases unmatched: 13.

This clonotype occurred a few times. This sequence joins TRBV19 and TRBJ1-5; 9 bases are a match to TRBD1. Germline V gene sequence: CDR1 LNHDA, CDR2 SQIVND (reference sequence). The length of the CDR3 is 16 residues. J lost 3 bases, V lost 7 bases, and 10 bases had no gene match. DNA of the CDR3: TGTGCCAGTACCCTCATGGACAGGGGTACCAATCAGCCCCAGCATTTT. The encoded protein is CASTLMDRGTNQPQHF.

The chain joins TRBV9 to TRBJ2-5; 15 nucleotides match TRBD2. The CDR3 loop spans 17 amino acids. J was trimmed by 0 bases and V by 4 bases; bases with no gene match: 4. Per the germline V gene, CDR1 is SGDLS and CDR2 is YYNGEE. The chain's CDR3 is CASSPGLAGGYQETQYF. For the CDR3, the DNA is TGTGCCAGCAGCCCCGGACTAGCGGGGGGGTACCAAGAGACCCAGTACTTC. Full variable domain (remainder filled in from reference TRBV9 and TRBJ2-5): DSGVTQTPKHLITATGQRVTLRCSPRSGDLSVYWYQQSLDQGLQFLIQYYNGEERAKGNILERFSAQQFPDLHSELNLSSLELGDSALYFCASSPGLAGGYQETQYFGPGTRLLVL.

The CDR3 coding sequence is TGTGCCAGCAGTTCCCTGCTGGGACAGGGGACCAACTATGGCTACACCTTC. This encodes CASSSLLGQGTNYGYTF. The J gene is TRBJ1-2, the V gene TRBV28; 10 nucleotides align to TRBD1. The CDR3 covers 17 residues. V gave up 4 bases and J gave up 2 bases; unmatched junction bases: 10. Per germline, CDR1 MDHEN and CDR2 SYDVKM.